The 19 T cell receptor beta chains given below trace back to one sample, sequenced in a study of beta chain features in type 1 diabetes (dated by TCRdb to between 2018 and 2020). Library prep was done by the immunoSEQ multiplex PCR assay. The High Capacity cDNA Reverse Transcription Kit was used to reverse transcribe all of the isolated RNA, meaning that expressed TCRB transcripts were what got sequenced. Entries here come from immuneACCESS through TCRdb and include only in-frame sequences with V and J called. Some clones fail to appear in such tables; in the studies checked, an unresolved V gene covers under half of the shortfall, and the cause of the remainder is unknown. The sample data list 400,000 or so clones, and over 8.5% of these were observed just once. About 0.6% of the sample comes from the top ten. No antigen has been assigned to these receptors. General findings and caveats noted by the study authors: In all four CD4+ subsets, TCRB CDR3 length was moderately but significantly shorter in type 1 diabetes patients.

The specimen was central memory CD4+ T cells from blood. The receptor source for this set is a man aged 25-40 years with type 1 diabetes.

CDR3 DNA: TGTGCCAGCAGGCTCCGTAGCGGCTCCTACAATGAGCAGTTCTTC. This sequence encodes CASRLRSGSYNEQFF. The genes are TRBV6-5 and TRBJ2-1, with TRBD2 as a possible D gene (6 bases). V lost 6 bases, J lost 0 bases, and 12 bases lay in between. CDR1 is MNHEY, CDR2 SVGAGI, per germline. The CDR3 runs 15 residues.

V usage is TRBV7-9 and J usage is TRBJ2-7; TRBD2 might be the D (5 bases). Trimming took off 2 bases at V and 3 bases at J, with 8 bases between the two ends. Germline V lookup: CDR1 SEHNR, CDR2 FQNEAQ (reference sequence). The CDR3 is 13 amino acids. This CDR3 is CASSLTGIYEQYF. The CDR3, as DNA: TGTGCCAGCAGCTTAACCGGGATCTACGAGCAGTACTTC.

This clone was seen a handful of times. The chain carries TRBV7-9 and TRBJ2-4, with D possibly being TRBD1 or TRBD2 (6 bases each). The V end lost 5 bases, the J end lost 6 bases, and 20 bases lay between the germline ends. The germline V gene encodes CDR1 SEHNR and CDR2 FQNEAQ (reference sequence). The CDR3 runs 16 residues. This CDR3 is CASSGARGGLGNIQYF. CDR3 nucleotide sequence: TGTGCCAGCAGCGGCGCTAGAGGGGGGCTTGGAAACATTCAGTACTTC.

The genes are TRBV7-2 and TRBJ1-1; unclear D gene. This CDR3 contains 14 residues. Germline CDR1 SGHTA, CDR2 FQGNSA. The germline V and J ends were trimmed by 3 bases and 4 bases, with 12 bases remaining between them. This CDR3 is CASSFQEAGTEAFF. CDR3 in DNA: TGTGCCAGCAGCTTCCAGGAGGCGGGCACTGAAGCTTTCTTT.

This clone was detected a few times. The rearrangement uses TRBV4-1 and TRBJ1-2, with D perhaps matching TRBD1 (6 bases). The germline gives CDR1 MGHRA, CDR2 YSYEKL. CDR3 length equals 15 residues. The germline V and J ends were trimmed by 5 bases and 14 bases, with 27 bases remaining between them. The CDR3 is CASSSGGVRTERETF. CDR3 bases: TGCGCCAGCAGCTCCGGTGGGGTTCGGACAGAGCGGGAGACCTTC.

The J gene is TRBJ2-1, the V gene TRBV11-2, with D perhaps matching TRBD2 (6 bases). This CDR3 is 17 amino acids long. The ends were cut back, 5 bases at V and 9 bases at J, with 26 bases in the middle. Germline lookup yields CDR1 SGHAT and CDR2 FQNNGV. CDR3 sequence: CASSHYWVSGTIGEQFF. CDR3 nucleotides: TGTGCCAGCAGCCATTATTGGGTTAGCGGTACAATCGGTGAGCAGTTCTTC.

There are a few counts of this clone. The CDR3 spells CASSSFGVSETQYF. The CDR3 coding sequence is TGTGCCAGCAGTTCCTTCGGGGTATCAGAGACCCAGTACTTC. The J gene is TRBJ2-5, the V gene TRBV7-9; D perhaps matches TRBD2 (5 bases). V was trimmed by 6 bases and J by 4 bases, leaving 15 bases between them. This CDR3 has 14 amino acids. The germline V gene has CDR1 SEHNR and CDR2 FQNEAQ (reference sequence).

This clone was recorded a few times. The chain recombines TRBV7-2 with TRBJ2-7; TRBD2 agrees at 9 bases. The CDR3 has 13 amino acids. CDR1 and CDR2 (germline): SGHTA, FQGNSA. The trim removed 5 bases at V and 7 bases at J, leaving 6 bases unmatched. This CDR3 reads CASSLGTSWEQYF. CDR3 nucleotide sequence: TGTGCCAGCAGCCTGGGGACTAGCTGGGAGCAGTACTTC.

The chain recombines TRBV5-1 with TRBJ2-3; D gene uncertain. CDR1 SGHRS and CDR2 YFSETQ come from the germline V gene. This CDR3 is 16 amino acids long. V lost 4 bases to trimming and J lost 0 bases, with 15 bases between them. The CDR3 region has the DNA TGCGCCAGCAGCATACGAGAAACCACTAGCACAGATACGCAGTATTTT. It codes for CASSIRETTSTDTQYF.

This clone was counted between two and nine times. The chain combines TRBV27 with TRBJ1-1; D might be TRBD1 (6 bases). CDR3 length equals 13 residues. V lost 7 bases and J lost 1, with 10 bases in between. CDR1 and CDR2 from the germline V gene are MNHEY and SMNVEV (reference sequence). CDR3 residues: CASKGEPNTEAFF. Here the CDR3 DNA reads TGTGCCAGCAAGGGGGAGCCGAACACTGAAGCTTTCTTT.

In its sample, this clone was seen many times. The rearrangement uses TRBV2 and TRBJ1-1; possibly TRBD1 for D (5 bases). The CDR3 runs to 16 residues. Between the trimmed V and J ends, which lost 2 bases and 1 base, there was a span of 14 bases. Germline V gene data show CDR1 as SNHLY and CDR2 as FYNNEI. The CDR3 bases are TGTGCCAGCAGTGAACGGGGGGTTGGACCGAACACTGAAGCTTTCTTT. This translates into CASSERGVGPNTEAFF.

In the case of this clone: One end of the junction is discordant with germline, which a read error may explain. This chain links TRBV10-3 with TRBJ2-2; no clear D gene. The CDR3 is 12 residues long. Germline CDR1 reads ENHRY; CDR2 reads SYGVKD. The CDR3 nucleotides read TGTGCCACCAGTTACCCGGGCCGGGAGCTGTTTTTT. It encodes CATSYPGRELFF.

The table lists this clone with a few counts. The chain employs TRBV28 and TRBJ2-7, with 8 positions matching TRBD2. CDR3 length equals 15 residues. The trim removed 4 bases at V and 3 bases at J, leaving 8 bases unmatched. Germline-derived CDR1 and CDR2 are MDHEN and SYDVKM. In DNA, the CDR3 is TGTGCCAGCAGTTCCCCCGGGGGGGAAGTCTACGAGCAGTACTTC. This gives the protein CASSSPGGEVYEQYF.

This clone has only a few counts. The V and J genes are TRBV7-2 and TRBJ2-5; no clear D gene. The germline gives CDR1 SGHTA, CDR2 FQGNSA. There are 12 residues in the CDR3. V was trimmed by 2 bases and J by 1 base, leaving 2 bases between them. Here the CDR3 DNA reads TGTGCCAGCAGCTTATTCCAAGAGACCCAGTACTTC. It translates to CASSLFQETQYF.

This clone was counted many times. The chain is built from TRBV7-2 and TRBJ2-5; 10 bases align to TRBD2. CDR3 length equals 15 residues. CDR1 is SGHTA and CDR2 is FQGNSA in the germline V gene. The V segment lost 2 bases and the J segment 3 bases; nucleotides outside the gene matches: 3. The CDR3 sequence: CASSLRLAGEETQYF. As DNA, the CDR3 is TGTGCCAGCAGCTTAAGGCTAGCGGGAGAAGAGACCCAGTACTTC.

There are a few counts of this clone. The chain employs TRBV11-2 and TRBJ2-3; TRBD2 might be the D (6 bases). Germline-derived CDR1 and CDR2 are SGHAT and FQNNGV. The ends were cut back, 4 bases at V and 0 bases at J, with 8 bases in the middle. The CDR3 covers 14 residues. CDR3 in DNA: TGTGCCAGCAGCTCTGGGACTAGCACAGATACGCAGTATTTT. Protein: CASSSGTSTDTQYF.

This clone showed up just a few times. V is TRBV7-8 and J is TRBJ1-1; D might be TRBD1 (5 bases). CDR1 and CDR2 from the germline V gene are SGHVS and FQNEAQ. The CDR3 loop spans 15 amino acids. Trimming stripped 5 bases from V and 2 bases from J, with 15 bases between. The CDR3 loop is CASSTRQTGNTEAFF. In DNA form, the CDR3 reads TGTGCCAGCAGCACCCGACAGACGGGTAACACTGAAGCTTTCTTT.

This clone was observed a few times. V usage is TRBV27 and J usage is TRBJ1-5, with no clear D. From germline, CDR1 is MNHEY and CDR2 SMNVEV (reference sequence). CDR3 length: 15 residues. V shed 4 bases and J shed 3 bases, with 13 bases lying between them. For the CDR3, the DNA is TGTGCCAGCAGTTCACTGGCAGGTTCCAATCAGCCCCAGCATTTT. The encoded protein is CASSSLAGSNQPQHF.

Comments on this clone: Sequence at one end of the junction differs from germline and may be a read error. This chain uses TRBV4-3 with TRBJ1-1; TRBD1 might be the D (5 bases). The CDR3 is made up of 15 amino acids. Germline CDR1 LGHNA, CDR2 YSLEER. CDR3 bases: TGCGCCAGCAGCCAAGAGGCAGGGCGGGTCACTAAAGCTTTCTTT. Translating it yields CASSQEAGRVTKAFF.